This T cell receptor (beta chain) was documented in a study of T cell changes during pregnancy in multiple sclerosis. Trimming took 1 base from V and 4 from J, leaving 7 bases between them. This CDR3 has 12 amino acids. Per the germline V gene, CDR1 is SQVTM and CDR2 is ANQGSEA. The method was immunoSEQ multiplex PCR; TCRdb's version includes in-frame clones alone and lacks a portion of them. The sample yields about 60,000 clones, 93% seen once. This sequence was found in a female donor with multiple sclerosis, enrolled in a pregnancy study. Sequencing was performed on peripheral blood, taken after pregnancy. The chain has TRBV29-1 and TRBJ1-2; D is undetermined. For the CDR3, the DNA is TGCAGCGTTGAAGGGCCCATCTATGGCTACACCTTC. It specifies CSVEGPIYGYTF.